The 26 T cell receptor beta chains in this list originate from one sample, sequenced in a study of radiotherapy plus CTLA-4 blockade in lung cancer. TCRdb's table, derived via immunoSEQ multiplex PCR, lists solely in-frame clones and lacks some. The sample includes some 90,000 clones, over 80% seen only once; the top ten take 0.82%. This specimen was peripheral blood, taken from a patient treated with radiotherapy plus ipilimumab. The receptors come from a human donor with non-small cell lung cancer who had stable disease on radiotherapy plus ipilimumab.

This clone was seen once. The chain is built from TRBV27 and TRBJ2-2; 7 nucleotides match TRBD1. The CDR3 has 14 amino acids. V lost 4 bases to trimming and J lost 7 bases; unmatched junction nucleotides: 6. Germline V gene data show CDR1 as MNHEY and CDR2 as SMNVEV (reference sequence). The CDR3 sequence: CASSSKTGRGELFF. The DNA of the CDR3 is TGTGCCAGCAGTTCAAAGACAGGGCGCGGGGAGCTGTTTTTT.

This clone was seen once. The genes are TRBV19 and TRBJ1-5; TRBD1 matches 8 bases. Trimming cost V 7 bases and J 4 bases; bases outside gene matches: 9. In germline, CDR1 is LNHDA, CDR2 SQIVND (reference sequence). The CDR3 length is 15 residues. In nucleotides, the CDR3 is TGTGCCAGTAAAGTAGACAGGGGTGGGAATCAGCCCCAGCATTTT. This encodes CASKVDRGGNQPQHF.

The chain uses TRBV5-1 and TRBJ1-3; 9 positions match TRBD1. V dropped 2 bases and J dropped 4; count of bases not matched to a gene: 4. Germline V gene lookup returns CDR1 SGHRS and CDR2 YFSETQ. This CDR3 is 15 amino acids long. CDR3 sequence reads: CASSFSGTGGNTIYF. In nucleotides, the CDR3 is TGCGCCAGCAGCTTTTCGGGGACAGGGGGAAACACCATATATTTT.

The chain combines TRBV23-1 with TRBJ2-5; D is perhaps TRBD2 (5 bases). TRBV23-1 is an open reading frame whose function is uncertain. The CDR3 runs to 17 residues. The V gene lost 0 bases and the J gene lost 2 bases, with 16 bases spanning the gap. As DNA, the CDR3 is TGCGCCAGCAGTCAATCGTTTAAAGAGGGTGCGCAAGAGACCCAGTACTTC. This sequence encodes CASSQSFKEGAQETQYF.

A word on this clone: Additional DNA sequences in this sample encode the identical CDR3. CDR3 nucleotides: TGTGCCTGGAGTGTAACTGAGAACTATGGCTACACCTTC. Its protein is CAWSVTENYGYTF. The chain carries TRBV30 and TRBJ1-2; D remains ambiguous. Deletions cut 0 bases from V and 2 bases from J, with 7 bases between. The CDR3 runs to 13 residues. Germline lookup yields CDR1 GTSNPN and CDR2 SVGIG (reference sequence).

The chain couples TRBV4-1 to TRBJ1-5; the D is unclear. The V gene lost 3 bases and the J gene lost 0 bases, with 9 bases spanning the gap. Per the germline V gene, CDR1 is MGHRA and CDR2 is YSYEKL. The CDR3 runs 15 residues. CDR3 region: CASSQGVFSNQPQHF. The CDR3 region has the DNA TGCGCCAGCAGCCAGGGAGTCTTTAGCAATCAGCCCCAGCATTTT.

The chain uses TRBV2 and TRBJ2-3; 8 bases are a match to TRBD1. Germline V gene data show CDR1 as SNHLY and CDR2 as FYNNEI. CDR3 length: 14 residues. The trim removed 5 bases at V and 4 bases at J, leaving 5 bases unmatched. This chain's CDR3 is CASSPDRGPDTQYF. The CDR3 nucleotides are TGTGCCAGCAGTCCCGACAGGGGCCCAGATACGCAGTATTTT.

For the CDR3, the DNA is TGTGCCTGGAGATATGGCAGGGAAAGTTCACCCCTCCACTTT. The encoded protein is CAWRYGRESSPLHF. The chain uses TRBV30 and TRBJ1-6; a possible D gene is TRBD1 (5 bases). V lost 3 bases and J lost 9, with 15 bases in between. The germline CDR1 and CDR2 sequences are GTSNPN and SVGIG (reference sequence). The CDR3 is made up of 14 amino acids.

This clone has a single count. The J gene is TRBJ2-5, the V gene TRBV4-2; D unclear. CDR1 and CDR2 from the germline V gene are LGHNA and YNFKEQ. Deletions cut 0 bases from V and 4 bases from J, with 9 bases between. The CDR3 totals 14 residues. The CDR3 DNA is TGTGCCAGCAGCCAAGATGGACCGAGAGAGACCCAGTACTTC. This sequence encodes CASSQDGPRETQYF.

This clone was counted a few times. The chain joins TRBV5-5 to TRBJ1-6; tentatively, D is TRBD1 (5 bases). Germline V gene sequence: CDR1 SGHKS, CDR2 YYEKEE (reference sequence). Deletions cut 4 bases from V and 7 bases from J, with 15 bases between. This CDR3 is 15 amino acids long. The CDR3 bases are TGTGCCAGCAGCCCCCCACGGGGGGTAAATTCACCCCTCCACTTT. This translates into CASSPPRGVNSPLHF.

The genes are TRBV28 and TRBJ2-7; D possibly matches TRBD1 or TRBD2 (5 bases each). CDR3 length: 15 residues. Trimming took 5 bases from V and 2 from J, leaving 16 bases between them. Per the germline V gene, CDR1 is MDHEN and CDR2 is SYDVKM. CDR3 DNA: TGTGCCAGCAGTCAGACGGGACGGGTCACCTACGAGCAGTACTTC. The encoded protein is CASSQTGRVTYEQYF.

The chain carries TRBV11-1 and TRBJ2-7; no reliable D call. Germline loops: CDR1 SGHAT, CDR2 FQDESV (reference sequence). The CDR3 has 14 residues. Trimming took 3 bases from V and 0 from J, leaving 9 bases between them. CDR3 sequence (DNA): TGTGCCAGCAGCTTCGCGCACAGCTCCTACGAGCAGTACTTC. It is translated as CASSFAHSSYEQYF. Based on the CDR3 plus reference TRBV11-1 and TRBJ2-7, the full variable domain is EAEVAQSPRYKITEKSQAVAFWCDPISGHATLYWYRQILGQGPELLVQFQDESVVDDSQLPKDRFSAERLKGVDSTLKIQPAELGDSAMYLCASSFAHSSYEQYFGPGTRLTVT.

The chain combines TRBV5-4 with TRBJ2-1, with 8 bases matching TRBD1. With V trimmed by 3 bases and J by 6 bases, 8 bases remained unmatched. CDR3 length equals 15 residues. The germline V gene has CDR1 SGHNT and CDR2 YYREEE (reference sequence). The CDR3 spells CASSSGTGPANEQFF. In nucleotides, the CDR3 is TGTGCCAGCAGCTCAGGGACAGGTCCTGCCAATGAGCAGTTCTTC.

The chain has TRBV9 and TRBJ2-1; maybe TRBD2 (6 bases). Germline V gives CDR1 SGDLS, CDR2 YYNGEE. The CDR3 consists of 16 residues. Trimming removed 1 base from V and 8 bases from J, with 19 bases in between. The CDR3 coding sequence is TGTGCCAGCAGCGTAACAACCGGGACTGGTAACCATGAGCAGTTCTTC. Its translation is CASSVTTGTGNHEQFF.

J is TRBJ2-5 and V is TRBV7-9; 10 bases match TRBD2. The CDR3 totals 16 residues. With 1 base clipped from V and 4 bases from J, the junction kept 6 bases outside the gene matches. Germline V gene lookup returns CDR1 SEHNR and CDR2 FQNEAQ (reference sequence). The chain's CDR3 is CASSLGRLAGVETQYF. CDR3 DNA: TGTGCCAGCAGCTTAGGCCGGCTAGCGGGGGTAGAGACCCAGTACTTC.

This chain connects TRBV5-1 to TRBJ2-1; TRBD2 is a possible D gene (7 bases). The CDR3 is 15 amino acids. Trimming removed 0 bases at V and 5 bases at J, with 12 bases between. CDR1 is SGHRS, CDR2 YFSETQ, per germline. The CDR3 sequence is CASSLVGGQNNEQFF. The CDR3 DNA reads TGCGCCAGCAGCTTGGTCGGGGGGCAGAACAATGAGCAGTTCTTC.

This clone was observed a handful of times. The chain joins TRBV5-1 to TRBJ1-6; TRBD1 aligns across 8 bases. In germline, CDR1 is SGHRS, CDR2 YFSETQ. This CDR3 has 15 residues. V shed 0 bases, J shed 8 bases, and the junction held 4 bases outside the gene matches. CDR3: CASSLDRGSYSPLHF. The CDR3 coding sequence is TGCGCCAGCAGCTTGGACAGGGGGAGTTATTCACCCCTCCACTTT.

The V gene is TRBV29-1, the J gene TRBJ1-1; possible D gene TRBD1, 5 bases. CDR3 length: 13 residues. V lost 7 bases and J lost 5, with 17 bases in between. Germline-derived CDR1 and CDR2 are SQVTM and ANQGSEA. The DNA for the CDR3 is TGCAGCGCGAGTTTGGGGGTGCGAACTGAAGCTTTCTTT. It translates to CSASLGVRTEAFF.

This clone was found once. The chain combines TRBV2 with TRBJ2-7, with TRBD2 matching 9 bases. After removal of 6 bases from V and 7 bases from J, the junction contained 13 bases not matched to a gene. The CDR3 totals 15 residues. The germline gives CDR1 SNHLY, CDR2 FYNNEI. Here the CDR3 reads CASRLLAGGPGEQYF. The DNA for the CDR3 is TGTGCCAGCAGACTGCTGGCGGGGGGGCCTGGGGAGCAGTACTTC.

V usage is TRBV6-5 and J usage is TRBJ2-7; 7 positions match TRBD2. With 5 bases clipped from V and 0 bases from J, the junction kept 7 bases outside the gene matches. The CDR3 sequence is 15 residues long. Germline V gene lookup returns CDR1 MNHEY and CDR2 SVGAGI. CDR3 nucleotides: TGTGCCAGCAGTAGAAGCGGGGTGAGCTCCTACGAGCAGTACTTC. Protein sequence: CASSRSGVSSYEQYF.

This clone was counted a few times. The CDR3 DNA sequence: TGTGCCAGCAGCGTCGGGGGCCTAACCTCCTACGAGCAGTACTTC. This sequence encodes CASSVGGLTSYEQYF. The chain has TRBV9 and TRBJ2-7, with D perhaps being TRBD1 or TRBD2 (6 bases each). The V gene lost 2 bases and the J gene lost 0 bases, with 12 bases spanning the gap. The CDR3 contains 15 residues. From germline, CDR1 is SGDLS and CDR2 YYNGEE.

This clone came up a few times. CDR3 bases: TGCGCCAGCAGCTTGACTACAGGAAACACCATATATTTT. Its protein product is CASSLTTGNTIYF. The chain joins TRBV5-1 to TRBJ1-3; D ambiguous. Trimming removed 1 base at V and 4 bases at J, with 6 bases between. The V gene's germline CDR1 is SGHRS and CDR2 YFSETQ. The CDR3 contains 13 residues.

The chain combines TRBV5-8 with TRBJ2-7, with D unclear. Germline lookup yields CDR1 SGHTS and CDR2 YDEGEE. The ends were cut back, 0 bases at V and 4 bases at J, with 5 bases in the middle. CDR3 length: 12 residues. CDR3 in DNA: TGTGCCAGCAGCTTGGTAGGGTACGAGCAGTACTTC. Translated, it gives CASSLVGYEQYF.

About this clone: At one boundary the junction diverges from the germline segment, which might be a read error. This chain links TRBV6-5 with TRBJ2-3; 8 positions agree with TRBD2. From germline, CDR1 is MNHEY and CDR2 SVGAGI. This CDR3 spans 15 amino acids. CDR3 DNA: TGTGCCAGCAGCCAAATCCTAGCGGGCACCGATACGCAGTATTTT. Its protein is CASSQILAGTDTQYF.

This rearrangement joins TRBV28 to TRBJ1-5; maybe TRBD1 (5 bases). Germline V gene lookup returns CDR1 MDHEN and CDR2 SYDVKM. CDR3 size: 15 residues. The V and J ends lost 9 bases and 6 bases respectively, with 21 bases between them. DNA of the CDR3: TGTGCCAGTAATCCAGGGTCCCCGTCGGGTCAGCCCCAGCATTTT. It is translated as CASNPGSPSGQPQHF.

The chain employs TRBV9 and TRBJ2-6; D ambiguous. The V gene lost 0 bases and the J gene lost 0 bases, with 4 bases spanning the gap. Germline-derived CDR1 and CDR2 are SGDLS and YYNGEE. This CDR3 has 15 residues. The CDR3 is CASSVDGSGANVLTF. CDR3 coding DNA: TGTGCCAGCAGCGTAGACGGCTCTGGGGCCAACGTCCTGACTTTC. Full variable domain (missing parts from reference TRBV9 and TRBJ2-6): DSGVTQTPKHLITATGQRVTLRCSPRSGDLSVYWYQQSLDQGLQFLIQYYNGEERAKGNILERFSAQQFPDLHSELNLSSLELGDSALYFCASSVDGSGANVLTFGAGSRLTVL.